One and the same sample provided the 21 T cell receptor beta chains below, sequenced in a study of cytomegalovirus exposure and HLA in healthy donors. Clones were read by immunoSEQ multiplex PCR, and TCRdb kept only the in-frame ones, dropping some. Altogether about 260,000 clones are present, about 90% being singletons, with the ten largest covering 3.1%. Sequencing was done on a sample of PBMCs. All receptors come from a woman in her 30s in good health and CMV-seronegative.

The J gene is TRBJ2-3, the V gene TRBV2, with 7 bases that match TRBD1. The germline V gene has CDR1 SNHLY and CDR2 FYNNEI. CDR3 length: 14 residues. The V gene end was trimmed by 3 bases and the J gene end by 2 bases; junction bases not matched to a gene: 2. The CDR3 DNA sequence: TGTGCCAGCAGTGACGACAGGGACACAGATACGCAGTATTTT. Protein: CASSDDRDTDTQYF.

The chain uses TRBV13 and TRBJ2-1, with D possibly matching TRBD2 (5 bases). The CDR3 spans 14 residues. V gave up 0 bases and J gave up 9 bases, with 12 bases separating them. From germline, CDR1 is PRHDT and CDR2 FYEKMQ (reference sequence). The CDR3 protein is CASSLGGLPGEQFF. In DNA form, the CDR3 reads TGTGCCAGCAGCTTAGGCGGACTCCCTGGTGAGCAGTTCTTC.

J is TRBJ2-7 and V is TRBV9; no firm D call. Trimming took off 0 bases at V and 0 bases at J, with 7 bases between the two ends. Per the germline V gene, CDR1 is SGDLS and CDR2 is YYNGEE. The CDR3 consists of 14 residues. Here the CDR3 DNA reads TGTGCCAGCAGCGTAGCTTCTAGCTCCTACGAGCAGTACTTC. This sequence encodes CASSVASSSYEQYF.

The chain combines TRBV30 with TRBJ1-2, with a tentative D call TRBD1 (5 bases). Trimming stripped 2 bases from V and 4 bases from J, with 11 bases between. Germline CDR1 is GTSNPN and CDR2 is SVGIG (reference sequence). CDR3 size: 13 residues. This chain's CDR3 is CAWSMPGTYGYTF. The CDR3 DNA reads TGTGCCTGGAGTATGCCCGGGACCTATGGCTACACCTTC. Variable domain in full (rest from reference TRBV30 and TRBJ1-2): SQTIHQWPATLVQPVGSPLSLECTVEGTSNPNLYWYRQAAGRGLQLLFYSVGIGQISSEVPQNLSASRPQDRQFILSSKKLLLSDSGFYLCAWSMPGTYGYTFGSGTRLTVV.

The rearrangement joins TRBV6-1 to TRBJ2-2; D possibly uses TRBD1 or TRBD2 (6 bases each). V was trimmed by 1 base and J by 6 bases, leaving 12 bases between them. CDR3 length equals 15 residues. Germline V lookup: CDR1 MNHNS, CDR2 SASEGT. The CDR3 DNA reads TGTGCCAGCAGTGAAGTCCCGGGGGCGGCCGGGGAGCTGTTTTTT. It specifies CASSEVPGAAGELFF.

J is TRBJ1-2 and V is TRBV19; D unclear. Germline-derived CDR1 and CDR2 are LNHDA and SQIVND (reference sequence). V lost 0 bases, J lost 2 bases, and 7 bases lay in between. CDR3 size: 14 residues. The CDR3 sequence is CASSIEGPNYGYTF. The CDR3 nucleotides read TGTGCCAGTAGTATAGAGGGCCCAAACTATGGCTACACCTTC.

This clone is a singleton in its sample. This chain uses TRBV5-1 with TRBJ1-2; D not resolved. Trimming removed 0 bases from V and 4 bases from J, with 13 bases in between. This CDR3 has 15 residues. Germline V gene sequence: CDR1 SGHRS, CDR2 YFSETQ. The CDR3, as DNA: TGCGCCAGCAGCTTGGCCTCCGGGTCCCTCTATGGCTACACCTTC. Amino acid sequence: CASSLASGSLYGYTF.

The chain uses TRBV6-4 and TRBJ2-1; D may correspond to TRBD1 or TRBD2 (5 bases each). V lost 2 bases and J lost 6, with 14 bases in between. This CDR3 has 15 residues. Germline values: CDR1 MRHNA, CDR2 SNTAGT. In DNA, the CDR3 is TGTGCCAGCAGTGACCGGCAGGGAGAAGGCAATGAGCAGTTCTTC. It is translated as CASSDRQGEGNEQFF.

The chain joins TRBV5-6 to TRBJ2-7; maybe TRBD1 (5 bases). CDR3 length: 15 residues. The V end was cut by 0 bases, the J end by 2 bases, with 12 bases between. Germline V gives CDR1 SGHDT, CDR2 YYEEEE. This CDR3 is CASSLGAGIPYEQYF. For the CDR3, the DNA is TGTGCCAGCAGCTTGGGGGCAGGGATTCCCTACGAGCAGTACTTC.

This chain joins TRBV7-9 and TRBJ1-2, with D possibly being TRBD1 (5 bases). CDR3 length: 16 amino acids. The germline V and J ends were trimmed by 5 bases and 4 bases, with 20 bases remaining between them. Per the germline V gene, CDR1 is SEHNR and CDR2 is FQNEAQ (reference sequence). CDR3 nucleotide sequence: TGTGCCAGCAGCCGAGAGCCTCAGGGTTACGGCTATGGCTACACCTTC. Translated, it gives CASSREPQGYGYGYTF.

The gene calls are TRBV5-6 and TRBJ2-7; 8 bases are shared with TRBD1. The V segment lost 4 bases and the J segment 3 bases; nucleotides outside the gene matches: 9. From germline, CDR1 is SGHDT and CDR2 YYEEEE. This CDR3 has 15 amino acids. As DNA, the CDR3 is TGTGCCAGCAGCCACCCGACAGGGGCGCTCTACGAGCAGTACTTC. It encodes CASSHPTGALYEQYF.

The CDR3: CASSAQGISYEQYF. In DNA, the CDR3 is TGTGCCAGCAGTGCTCAAGGGATATCCTACGAGCAGTACTTC. This chain links TRBV2 with TRBJ2-7; D not certain. Per the germline V gene, CDR1 is SNHLY and CDR2 is FYNNEI. V was pared by 4 bases and J by 1 base, with 11 bases between. CDR3 size: 14 residues.

The chain links TRBV13 to TRBJ2-1; 11 bases fit TRBD2. V gave up 3 bases and J gave up 3 bases; unmatched junction bases: 7. The length of the CDR3 is 17 residues. Germline V gene sequence: CDR1 PRHDT, CDR2 FYEKMQ (reference sequence). The CDR3 DNA sequence: TGTGCCAGCAGCTTCACCCTGACTAGCGGGGTCTACAATGAGCAGTTCTTC. As protein: CASSFTLTSGVYNEQFF. Supplemented by reference TRBV13 and TRBJ2-1, the full variable domain reads AAGVIQSPRHLIKEKRETATLKCYPIPRHDTVYWYQQGPGQDPQFLISFYEKMQSDKGSIPDRFSAQQFSDYHSELNMSSLELGDSALYFCASSFTLTSGVYNEQFFGPGTRLTVL.

The J gene is TRBJ1-1, the V gene TRBV5-1; no definite D call. V dropped 5 bases and J dropped 6 bases, with 17 bases sitting between them. CDR1 SGHRS and CDR2 YFSETQ come from the germline V gene. CDR3 length equals 14 residues. This CDR3 reads CASRTFSKGAEAFF. The DNA of the CDR3 is TGCGCCAGCAGAACGTTCTCGAAAGGTGCTGAAGCTTTCTTT.

This chain joins TRBV10-2 and TRBJ1-2; no reliable D call. The CDR3 is made up of 12 amino acids. The V and J ends lost 0 bases and 6 bases respectively, with 5 bases between them. Germline CDR1 WSHSY, CDR2 SAAADI. CDR3 sequence: CASSESWDGYTF. The CDR3 coding sequence is TGCGCCAGCAGTGAGTCGTGGGATGGCTACACCTTC.

This clone was found once. The rearrangement joins TRBV4-3 to TRBJ2-3, with D perhaps TRBD2 (6 bases). V lost 4 bases and J 1 base, leaving 18 bases between the germline ends. Germline assignment: CDR1 LGHNA and CDR2 YSLEER. CDR3 length: 17 amino acids. The CDR3 spells CASSRRVLGLGTDTQYF. CDR3 nucleotides: TGCGCCAGCAGCCGCCGAGTGTTGGGACTCGGCACAGATACGCAGTATTTT.

V and J are TRBV5-6 and TRBJ2-7; perhaps TRBD2 as D (5 bases). Between the trimmed V and J ends, which lost 3 bases and 3 bases, there was a span of 10 bases. The CDR3 is made up of 13 amino acids. Germline V CDR1 and CDR2: SGHDT, YYEEEE. The CDR3 nucleotides are TGTGCCAGCAGCTCGACTACCCGCTACGAGCAGTACTTC. It translates to CASSSTTRYEQYF.

The chain combines TRBV7-2 with TRBJ1-4; TRBD1 might be the D (6 bases). The ends were cut back, 1 base at V and 10 bases at J, with 19 bases in the middle. This CDR3 spans 16 amino acids. CDR1 and CDR2 from the germline V gene are SGHTA and FQGNSA. The CDR3 loop is CASSLVGLQRGGKLFF. The CDR3 DNA sequence: TGTGCCAGCAGCTTAGTGGGTTTGCAAAGAGGGGGAAAACTGTTTTTT. Using reference TRBV7-2 and TRBJ1-4 for the parts outside the CDR3, the full variable domain is GAGVSQSPSNKVTEKGKDVELRCDPISGHTALYWYRQSLGQGLEFLIYFQGNSAPDKSGLPSDRFSAERTGGSVSTLTIQRTQQEDSAVYLCASSLVGLQRGGKLFFGSGTQLSVL.

The V call is TRBV4-2, the J call TRBJ2-3; D could derive from TRBD1 or TRBD2 (6 bases each). Trimming pared 1 base from V and 2 bases from J, leaving 13 bases between. The CDR3 consists of 16 residues. CDR1 LGHNA and CDR2 YNFKEQ come from the germline V gene. CDR3 amino acids: CASSQGGGTHTDTQYF. The CDR3 nucleotides read TGTGCCAGCAGCCAAGGAGGCGGGACACACACAGATACGCAGTATTTT.

The chain uses TRBV7-3 and TRBJ2-5; D remains ambiguous. CDR1 SGHTA and CDR2 FQGTGA come from the germline V gene. This CDR3 has 15 residues. Trimming cost V 0 bases and J 1 base, with 9 bases left between them. The CDR3 DNA reads TGTGCCAGCAGCTTAACTCCGGCATCCCAAGAGACCCAGTACTTC. Translated: CASSLTPASQETQYF.

The V call is TRBV9, the J call TRBJ2-5; no firm D call. With 0 bases removed from V and 0 bases from J, the gap between germline ends came to 9 bases. The length of the CDR3 is 15 residues. CDR1 SGDLS and CDR2 YYNGEE come from the germline V gene. The CDR3 reads CASSVGPGNQETQYF. Here the CDR3 DNA reads TGTGCCAGCAGCGTAGGACCGGGCAACCAAGAGACCCAGTACTTC.